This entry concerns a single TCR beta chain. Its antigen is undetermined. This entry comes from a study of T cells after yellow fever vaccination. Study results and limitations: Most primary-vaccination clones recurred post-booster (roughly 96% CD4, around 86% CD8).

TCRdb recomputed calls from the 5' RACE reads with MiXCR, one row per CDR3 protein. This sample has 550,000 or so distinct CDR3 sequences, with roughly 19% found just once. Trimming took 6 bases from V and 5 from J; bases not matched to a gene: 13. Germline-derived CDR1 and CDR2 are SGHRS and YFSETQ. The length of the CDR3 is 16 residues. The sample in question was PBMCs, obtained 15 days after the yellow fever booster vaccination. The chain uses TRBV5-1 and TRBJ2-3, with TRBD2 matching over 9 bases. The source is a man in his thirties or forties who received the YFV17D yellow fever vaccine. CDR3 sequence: CASTPYSGRGGDTQYF. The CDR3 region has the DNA TGCGCCAGCACCCCTTATAGCGGGAGAGGAGGAGATACGCAGTATTTT. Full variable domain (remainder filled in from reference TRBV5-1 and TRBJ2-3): KAGVTQTPRYLIKTRGQQVTLSCSPISGHRSVSWYQQTPGQGLQFLFEYFSETQRNKGNFPGRFSGRQFSNSRSEMNVSTLELGDSALYLCASTPYSGRGGDTQYFGPGTRLTVL.